This T cell receptor (beta chain) was sequenced in a study of OX40 agonist ivuxolimab in advanced cancers. The wider study: Every 2 weeks, patients received ivuxolimab intravenously, dosed at 0.01 to 10 mg/kg. Having had anti-PD-1, anti-PD-L1 or anti-CTLA-4 therapy before was allowed, and 40% to 45% had some.

Baseline was the first blood sampling point, followed by cycle 4 day 1 and cycle 7 day 1. Measured with immunoSEQ multiplex PCR; TCRdb has only the in-frame clones, and not every one. The data show 40,000 to 45,000 clones, approximately 84% seen once. The germline gives CDR1 MNHEY, CDR2 SMNVEV (reference sequence). The V gene end was trimmed by 1 base and the J gene end by 0 bases; junction bases not matched to a gene: 9. CDR3 length: 17 amino acids. Specimen: CD4+ or CD8+ T cells sorted from blood, collected in a trial of the OX40 agonist ivuxolimab. V gene TRBV27 combines with J gene TRBJ2-7, with TRBD2 identical over 7 bases. This clonotype was sampled from an adult with an advanced solid tumor such as melanoma, head and neck, liver or kidney cancer. The CDR3 is CASSLYYLAESSYEQYF. CDR3 coding DNA: TGTGCCAGCAGTTTATATTATCTAGCGGAAAGCTCCTACGAGCAGTACTTC.